This is a list of T cell receptor beta chains from one sample in a study of vaccination and CD4 T cells after COVID-19. Their antigens remain unidentified. Via MiXCR, TCRdb re-called the PCR reads, giving one row per CDR3 protein. Seen here are under 7,500 distinct CDR3 sequences, around 43% observed once, and the top ten hold 37%. Sequenced: CD4+ T cells from blood, cultured in vitro. Every receptor here comes from a human donor in good health. Both conserved end residues are part of each CDR3. D genes are given only for firm matches. Only some rows state a clone size, as once, few, many or a class for expanded clones.

TRBV11-2	TRBD1	TRBJ2-7	few	TGTGCCAGCAGCGCCCGGACAGGGGGGAGGGAGCAGTACTTC	CASSARTGGREQYF
TRBV7-2	TRBD1	TRBJ2-4	few	TGTGCCAGCAGCCCCGGGACAGGGGTAGCCAAAAACATTCAGTACTTC	CASSPGTGVAKNIQYF
TRBV20-1	.	TRBJ2-5	.	TGCAGTGCGGGTGGGGGGGCACTGCAAGAGACCCAGTACTTC	CSAGGGALQETQYF
TRBV19	TRBD1	TRBJ1-2	.	TGTGCCAGTAGCGGGATAACAGGGGGAGTCTCTAACTATGGCTACACCTTC	CASSGITGGVSNYGYTF
TRBV7-2	.	TRBJ2-7	.	TGTGCCAGCAGCTTAGAAGGGGTAGAGTGGAACGAGCAGTACTTC	CASSLEGVEWNEQYF
TRBV6-2/TRBV6-3	.	TRBJ2-3	few	TGTGCCACCAAGATATCCTCCGATACGCAGTATTTT	CATKISSDTQYF
TRBV20-1	.	TRBJ1-1	few	TGCAGTGCTAGAGATAGTGGGGGCAGGGAAGCTTTCTTT	CSARDSGGREAFF
TRBV12-3/TRBV12-4	TRBD1	TRBJ1-1	.	TGTGCCAGCAGTCCTAACTTACAGGGGGCGCCCACTGAAGCTTTCTTT	CASSPNLQGAPTEAFF
TRBV4-3	TRBD2	TRBJ2-3	few	TGCGCCAGCAGCCACTCTAATGGGCTAGCGGGGCCCCAAAGCACAGATACGCAGTATTTT	CASSHSNGLAGPQSTDTQYF
TRBV7-2	.	TRBJ2-4	.	TGTGCCAGCAGCTTAGGCGGGGTGATCTACTTC	CASSLGGVIYF
TRBV10-3	.	TRBJ1-4	.	TGTGCCATCACCGGAGGTGGACTTGGGGAAAAACTGTTTTTT	CAITGGGLGEKLFF
TRBV27	.	TRBJ1-2	.	TGTGCCAGCAGTTTAACCCTCTCCGGCTATGGCTACACCTTC	CASSLTLSGYGYTF
TRBV7-8	.	TRBJ2-7	few	TGTGCCAGCAGCTTAACCAATTACGAGCAGTACTTC	CASSLTNYEQYF
TRBV6-1	.	TRBJ1-2	few	TGTGCCAGCAGGGGGGTGGGAGGCTATGGCTACACCTTC	CASRGVGGYGYTF
TRBV21-1	.	TRBJ2-7	few	TGTGCCAGCAGCAAGAGGGACAGGCGGCCCCACGAGCAGTACTTC	CASSKRDRRPHEQYF
TRBV7-2	TRBD1	TRBJ2-5	few	TGTGCCAGCAGCTGGAACAGGGGATTGGGAGAGACCCAGTACTTC	CASSWNRGLGETQYF
TRBV6-2/TRBV6-3	TRBD1	TRBJ1-5	few	TGTGCCAGCAGAACGACGGGACAGGAAGACAATCAGCCCCAGCATTTT	CASRTTGQEDNQPQHF
TRBV10-3	.	TRBJ1-3	few	TGTGCCATCAGTGAGTCGGGGGATCCAGGAAACACCATATATTTT	CAISESGDPGNTIYF
TRBV11-2	.	TRBJ1-3	.	TGTGCCAGCAGACAGTCCGCCTCTGGAAACACCATATATTTT	CASRQSASGNTIYF
TRBV28	TRBD1	TRBJ2-2	few	TGTGCCAGCAGTTTAGTGACAGGGGGAACCGGGGAGCTGTTTTTT	CASSLVTGGTGELFF
TRBV10-3	TRBD1	TRBJ1-1	.	TGTGCCATCAGTCGAACAGGGGAGACTGAAGCTTTCTTT	CAISRTGETEAFF
TRBV6-1	.	TRBJ2-1	.	TGTGCCACAGGGGGGGGAACGGGTAATGAGCAGTTCTTC	CATGGGTGNEQFF
TRBV5-4	.	TRBJ2-5	.	TGTGCCAGCAGCTTGGCTAGGGGAAGAGAGACCCAGTACTTC	CASSLARGRETQYF
TRBV7-2	.	TRBJ2-7	.	TGTGCCAGCAGCTTATCCGGGGTCTCCTACGAGCAGTACTTC	CASSLSGVSYEQYF
TRBV12-3/TRBV12-4	.	TRBJ2-3	.	TGTGCCAGCAGTCAACAGAGCACAGATACGCAGTATTTT	CASSQQSTDTQYF
TRBV2	.	TRBJ2-2	.	TGTGCCAGCAAATATGACAGGACGAACACCGGGGAGCTGTTTTTT	CASKYDRTNTGELFF
TRBV7-2	.	TRBJ1-1	few	TGTGCCAGCACCCGAGACAGGAACACTGAAGCTTTCTTT	CASTRDRNTEAFF
TRBV2	.	TRBJ1-1	.	TGTGCCAGCACTAAAGTGAGGGATAACACTGAAGCTTTCTTT	CASTKVRDNTEAFF
TRBV20-1	.	TRBJ1-1	few	TGCAGTGCTAGAGATGCCAGGACGTACACTGAAGCTTTCTTT	CSARDARTYTEAFF
TRBV6-1	.	TRBJ1-6	.	TGTGCCAGCAGTACAGGTTTCCGAGCTAATTCACCCCTCCACTTT	CASSTGFRANSPLHF
TRBV30	TRBD1	TRBJ1-5	.	TGTGCCTGGAGTATGGGACAGAAAAATCAGCCCCAGCATTTT	CAWSMGQKNQPQHF
TRBV7-2	.	TRBJ2-7	.	TGTGCCAGCAGCTTAAAGGCAGGAACTACGGTCTACGAGCAGTACTTC	CASSLKAGTTVYEQYF
TRBV7-6	.	TRBJ1-1	.	TGTGCCAGCAGCCCCCCGGCAGGTGGGGTGCCGGACACTGAAGCTTTCTTT	CASSPPAGGVPDTEAFF
TRBV2	.	TRBJ1-2	few	TGTGCCAGCAGTCCGGGACAACAATATGGCTACACCTTC	CASSPGQQYGYTF
TRBV7-8	.	TRBJ1-2	.	TGTGCCAGCAGCTTATATGGGACCTCTACTAACTATGGCTACACCTTC	CASSLYGTSTNYGYTF
TRBV5-1	.	TRBJ1-2	.	TGCGCCAGCAACGCCGACCCCTATGGCTACACCTTC	CASNADPYGYTF
TRBV20-1	.	TRBJ1-2	few	TGCAGTGCTAGAGAATGGGGAGGCGGCTATGGCTACACCTTC	CSAREWGGGYGYTF
TRBV7-9	.	TRBJ2-1	.	TGTGCCAGCACCCACCGTGGGCAGTTCTTC	CASTHRGQFF
TRBV6-4	.	TRBJ2-3	few	TGTGCCAGCAGTGACTCTTACAGGGCCGATCCGCAGTATTTT	CASSDSYRADPQYF
TRBV6-1	.	TRBJ2-7	few	TGTGCCAGCAAAGGCAGGGACTACGAGCAGTACTTC	CASKGRDYEQYF
TRBV6-1	.	TRBJ1-6	once	TGTGCCAGCAGGCCTCAGGCGCATAATTCACCCCTCCACTTT	CASRPQAHNSPLHF
TRBV30	.	TRBJ1-3	.	TGTGCCTGGAGCCGCGGGGCCTCTGGAAACACCATATATTTT	CAWSRGASGNTIYF
TRBV6-5	TRBD2	TRBJ2-7	few	TGTGCCAGCAGTTACGAGGGACTAGCGGGCGAGCAGTACTTC	CASSYEGLAGEQYF
TRBV19	.	TRBJ1-2	.	TGTGCCACAGGGAGGCCTCCTAACTATGGCTACACCTTC	CATGRPPNYGYTF
TRBV6-2/TRBV6-3	TRBD1	TRBJ1-5	few	TGTGCCAGCAGTTACCGGGGACAGGGGAATCAGCCCCAGCATTTT	CASSYRGQGNQPQHF
TRBV28	.	TRBJ2-7	.	TGTGCCAGCCGACTTAAACAGAGATCCTACGAGCAGTACTTC	CASRLKQRSYEQYF
TRBV11-2	TRBD2	TRBJ2-1	.	TGTGCCAGCAGCTTAAGGGTCAGTCCGCGGGAGGGGTCGCCCTACAATGAGCAGTTCTTC	CASSLRVSPREGSPYNEQFF
TRBV7-2	.	TRBJ2-7	.	TGTGCCAGCAGCTTAGGAGGTTCCTCCCGATACGAGCAGTACTTC	CASSLGGSSRYEQYF
TRBV7-2	TRBD2	TRBJ2-7	few	TGTGCCAGCAGCTCTCCTACTAGCGCTGGGGAGCAGTACTTC	CASSSPTSAGEQYF
TRBV6-5	.	TRBJ2-6	once	TGTGCCAGCAGTTTAGGGATCCAATCTGGGGCCAACGTCCTGACTTTC	CASSLGIQSGANVLTF